The 16 T cell receptor beta chains presented below share a single source sample, sequenced in a study of cytomegalovirus exposure and HLA in healthy donors. The PCR was carried out with 60 Vbeta primers and 13 Jbeta primers. Here immunoSEQ multiplex PCR was the method, and the copy in TCRdb shows in-frame clones only, minus some. The sample holds 200,000 to 250,000 clones. The sequencing input was PBMCs. The receptor source for this set is a girl aged 2 to 10 in good health and CMV-seropositive.

The genes are TRBV28 and TRBJ1-4; D unresolved. Germline V CDR1 and CDR2: MDHEN, SYDVKM. The CDR3 is 13 residues long. The V end was cut by 8 bases, the J end by 7 bases, with 14 bases between. The chain's CDR3 is CASHHRVGEKLFF. The CDR3 DNA reads as TGTGCCAGCCACCACCGGGTGGGTGAAAAACTGTTTTTT. The full variable domain, rest sourced from reference TRBV28 and TRBJ1-4, is DVKVTQSSRYLVKRTGEKVFLECVQDMDHENMFWYRQDPGLGLRLIYFSYDVKMKEKGDIPEGYSVSREKKERFSLILESASTNQTSMYLCASHHRVGEKLFFGSGTQLSVL.

The chain combines TRBV6-6 with TRBJ2-7; TRBD2 matches at 7 bases. Germline V gene data show CDR1 as MNHNY and CDR2 as SVGAGI (reference sequence). J gave up 4 bases and V 4 bases, and 7 bases lay outside the gene matches. There are 14 residues in the CDR3. CDR3 bases: TGTGCCAGCAGTTCCCCCAGGGAGGGGTACGAGCAGTACTTC. Its protein product is CASSSPREGYEQYF.

This chain uses TRBV18 with TRBJ1-5; TRBD1 is a possible D gene (6 bases). CDR1 and CDR2 (germline): KGHSH, LQKENI. The V end was cut by 7 bases, the J end by 0 bases, with 10 bases between. The CDR3 has 14 amino acids. CDR3 DNA sequence: TGTGCCAGCTGCTCAGGGGATAGCAATCAGCCCCAGCATTTT. Protein product: CASCSGDSNQPQHF.

The rearrangement uses TRBV15 and TRBJ2-5; 13 bases match TRBD2. Judging by the DNA end, TRBJ2-7 fits better; the J call may be wrong. Per the germline V gene, CDR1 is LNHNV and CDR2 is YYDKDF (reference sequence). This CDR3 comprises 15 residues. CDR3 protein: CATSLGLAGAYEQYF. The CDR3 DNA is TGTGCCACCAGCCTCGGACTAGCGGGGGCCTACGAGCAGTACTTC.

The J gene is TRBJ2-2, the V gene TRBV2, with D perhaps TRBD1 (5 bases). The CDR3 contains 16 residues. Germline assignment: CDR1 SNHLY and CDR2 FYNNEI. Between the trimmed V and J ends, which lost 7 bases and 3 bases, there was a span of 18 bases. DNA of the CDR3: TGTGCCAGCATGAGAGACGTGGGGCCCTACACCGGGGAGCTGTTTTTT. As protein: CASMRDVGPYTGELFF.

The chain recombines TRBV5-1 with TRBJ2-7, with 9 bases lining up with TRBD2. J gave up 4 bases and V 6 bases, and 11 bases lay outside the gene matches. Germline V gives CDR1 SGHRS, CDR2 YFSETQ. This CDR3 region has 15 residues. CDR3 region: CASNLLAGPDYEQYF. The CDR3 DNA follows: TGCGCCAGCAACCTCCTAGCGGGACCCGATTACGAGCAGTACTTC.

The genes are TRBV27 and TRBJ2-7; D is possibly TRBD1 (5 bases). Germline CDR1 is MNHEY and CDR2 is SMNVEV (reference sequence). Trimming cost V 3 bases and J 0 bases, with 9 bases left between them. This CDR3 region has 14 residues. The CDR3: CASSLAGPSYEQYF. For the CDR3, the DNA is TGTGCCAGCAGTTTGGCAGGGCCCTCCTACGAGCAGTACTTC.

As concerns this clone: Its ends do not fully match the called genes, so a read error is possible. Here the CDR3 reads CATSREYAGTGGEDAF. CDR3 in DNA: TGTGCCACCAGCAGAGAATACGCCGGGACAGGGGGCGAGGACGCCTTC. V is TRBV15 and J is TRBJ1-2, with TRBD1 matching over 12 bases. Germline lookup yields CDR1 LNHNV and CDR2 YYDKDF (reference sequence). CDR3 size: 16 residues.

The gene calls are TRBV5-1 and TRBJ1-6; 10 bases match TRBD1. Germline trimming cut 4 bases from V and 10 bases from J; bases unmatched to any gene: 8. Looked up from germline, CDR1 is SGHRS and CDR2 is YFSETQ. This CDR3 spans 15 amino acids. CDR3 region: CASSPYGTGESPLHF. CDR3 in DNA: TGCGCCAGCAGCCCTTATGGGACAGGGGAATCACCCCTCCACTTT.

V gene TRBV27 combines with J gene TRBJ1-2, with 9 bases lining up with TRBD1. J lost 8 bases, V lost 10 bases, and 11 bases had no gene match. Germline CDR1 and CDR2: MNHEY and SMNVEV (reference sequence). The CDR3 runs to 13 residues. The CDR3 loop is CATRDRVVEGYTF. The CDR3, as DNA: TGTGCCACCCGGGACAGGGTAGTAGAGGGCTACACCTTC.

The chain joins TRBV10-3 to TRBJ2-7, with TRBD2 matching over 9 bases. The V segment lost 10 bases and the J segment 4 bases; nucleotides outside the gene matches: 11. Germline lookup yields CDR1 ENHRY and CDR2 SYGVKD. The CDR3 is 14 residues long. CDR3 in DNA: TGTGCCACCTTCCAGACAGCGGGAGGTTACGAGCAGTACTTC. Its protein is CATFQTAGGYEQYF.

The V gene is TRBV27, the J gene TRBJ2-3; 10 bases fit TRBD2. The CDR3 has 16 amino acids. CDR1 is MNHEY and CDR2 is SMNVEV in the germline V gene (reference sequence). The J segment lost 4 bases and the V segment lost 6 bases, leaving 10 bases of the junction unmatched. The CDR3 region has the DNA TGTGCCAGCAGACGGCTACTAGCGGGATACCCAGATACGCAGTATTTT. This sequence encodes CASRRLLAGYPDTQYF.

The chain employs TRBV7-9 and TRBJ1-3; no definite D call. Trimming removed 6 bases from V and 1 base from J, with 10 bases in between. CDR1 SEHNR and CDR2 FQNEAQ come from the germline V gene (reference sequence). The CDR3 is 14 amino acids. The CDR3 coding sequence is TGTGCCAGCAGGCACCGGGATTCTGGAAACACCATATATTTT. Amino acids: CASRHRDSGNTIYF.

This chain joins TRBV5-1 and TRBJ2-3, with TRBD2 as a possible D gene (5 bases). Deletions cut 2 bases from V and 6 bases from J, with 13 bases between. Germline V lookup: CDR1 SGHRS, CDR2 YFSETQ. This CDR3 spans 14 amino acids. CDR3 amino acids: CASSFRDPKDTQYF. The CDR3 nucleotides read TGCGCCAGCAGCTTCCGGGATCCGAAGGATACGCAGTATTTT.

The chain links TRBV5-4 to TRBJ2-7; 11 bases fit TRBD2. V was pared by 4 bases and J by 3 bases, with 3 bases of the junction left unmatched. Germline V lookup: CDR1 SGHNT, CDR2 YYREEE (reference sequence). This CDR3 comprises 14 residues. The CDR3 DNA reads as TGTGCCAGCAGCGTCACTAGCGGGAGCTACGAGCAGTACTTC. It encodes CASSVTSGSYEQYF.

The chain recombines TRBV20-1 with TRBJ1-5; no clear D. The CDR3 totals 10 residues. Germline assignment: CDR1 DFQATT and CDR2 SNEGSKA (reference sequence). Trimming stripped 3 bases from V and 6 bases from J, with 3 bases between. CDR3 region: CSASCQPQHF. In nucleotides, the CDR3 is TGCAGTGCTAGCTGTCAGCCCCAGCATTTT.